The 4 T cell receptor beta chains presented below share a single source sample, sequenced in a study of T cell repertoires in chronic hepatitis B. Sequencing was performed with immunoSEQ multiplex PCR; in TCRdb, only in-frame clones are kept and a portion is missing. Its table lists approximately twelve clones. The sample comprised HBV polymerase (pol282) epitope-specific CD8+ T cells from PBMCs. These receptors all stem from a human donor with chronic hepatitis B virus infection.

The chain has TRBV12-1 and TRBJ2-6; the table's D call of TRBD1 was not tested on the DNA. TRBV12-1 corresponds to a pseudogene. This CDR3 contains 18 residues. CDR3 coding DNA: TGTGCCAGCAGCACTCAAGTGATAGGACAAAGTCGGGCCAACGTCCTGACTTTC. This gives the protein CASSTQVIGQSRANVLTF.

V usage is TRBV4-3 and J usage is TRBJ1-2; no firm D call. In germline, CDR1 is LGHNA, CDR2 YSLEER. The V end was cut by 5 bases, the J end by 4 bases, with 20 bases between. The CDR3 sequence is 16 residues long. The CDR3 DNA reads TGCGCCAGCAGCTGCGTGAGACGTCGAAAGACCTATGGCTACACCTTC. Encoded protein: CASSCVRRRKTYGYTF.

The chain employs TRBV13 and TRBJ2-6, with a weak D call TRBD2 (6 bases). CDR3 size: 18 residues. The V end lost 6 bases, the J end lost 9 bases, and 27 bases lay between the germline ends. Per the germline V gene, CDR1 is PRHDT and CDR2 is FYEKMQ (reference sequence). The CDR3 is CASRGRELSTKAGNVLTF. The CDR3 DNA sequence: TGTGCCAGCAGGGGACGGGAGCTGAGTACAAAGGCGGGCAACGTCCTGACTTTC. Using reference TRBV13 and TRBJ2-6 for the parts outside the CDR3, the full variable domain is AAGVIQSPRHLIKEKRETATLKCYPIPRHDTVYWYQQGPGQDPQFLISFYEKMQSDKGSIPDRFSAQQFSDYHSELNMSSLELGDSALYFCASRGRELSTKAGNVLTFGAGSRLTVL.

The CDR3 here is CPGSYGSEQSRANVLTF. The CDR3, as DNA: TGTCCTGGGAGCTATGGGAGCGAACAAAGTCGGGCCAACGTCCTGACTTTC. The rearrangement uses TRBV22-1 and TRBJ2-6; the table assigns TRBD2, which was not confirmed against the DNA. TRBV22-1 counts as a pseudogene. The CDR3 sequence is 17 residues long.